Listed here is a single T cell receptor beta chain. Its target is unknown. The source of the sample is a study of OX40 agonist ivuxolimab in advanced cancers. Whole-study context: The diagnoses of dose-escalation patients were hepatocellular carcinoma, melanoma, renal cell or head and neck cancer.

Overall study findings and caveats: Antigen targets of the expanded peripheral T cells went undetermined. In general, CD8+ T cells held more expanded clones than CD4+ did, on average. Among the lowest peripheral clonal expansion occurred in 0.1-3.0 mg/kg partial responders.

Some clones are missing from TCRdb's copy, which holds only in-frame ones; the method was immunoSEQ multiplex PCR. This sample yields approximately 62,000 clones, of which roughly nine tenths are seen a single time; roughly an eighth belongs to the top ten. The source is an adult with an advanced solid tumor such as melanoma, head and neck, liver or kidney cancer. Source: CD4+ or CD8+ T cells sorted from blood, taken in a trial of the OX40 agonist ivuxolimab.

The CDR3 DNA is TGTGCCAGCAGTGAGGGCGGTATAAACACTGAAGCTTTCTTT. This gives the protein CASSEGGINTEAFF. V and J are TRBV2 and TRBJ1-1, with D uncertain. This CDR3 spans 14 amino acids. From germline, CDR1 is SNHLY and CDR2 FYNNEI. Deletions cut 3 bases from V and 2 bases from J, with 10 bases between.